This T cell receptor (beta chain) was recorded in a study of identifying expanded T cells in peripheral blood. General study results and limits: Technical replicates showed around 1.3 changed clones; about 2 weeks around 15; four weeks 19. Across healthy donors, higher total template counts meant significantly greater approximately two-week count variance.

The germline gives CDR1 LNHDA, CDR2 SQIVND (reference sequence). Trimming cost V 4 bases and J 1 base; bases outside gene matches: 3. The CDR3 is made up of 14 amino acids. During the collection period, no donor immune events like infections were recorded. Note on this clone: The antigen is not known.

Profiled with immunoSEQ multiplex PCR; TCRdb holds only in-frame clones, not every one. The sample carries around 76,000 clones, 75% to 90% recorded once. This sequence was found in a person between 18 and 75 years old in good health. The sequenced material came from blood. The chain couples TRBV19 to TRBJ2-5; TRBD1 matches at 7 bases. In DNA, the CDR3 is TGTGCCAGTAGTAAGGGACAGTCCCAAGAGACCCAGTACTTC. Translating it yields CASSKGQSQETQYF. Full variable domain (remainder filled in from reference TRBV19 and TRBJ2-5): DGGITQSPKYLFRKEGQNVTLSCEQNLNHDAMYWYRQDPGQGLRLIYYSQIVNDFQKGDIAEGYSVSREKKESFPLTVTSAQKNPTAFYLCASSKGQSQETQYFGPGTRLLVL.